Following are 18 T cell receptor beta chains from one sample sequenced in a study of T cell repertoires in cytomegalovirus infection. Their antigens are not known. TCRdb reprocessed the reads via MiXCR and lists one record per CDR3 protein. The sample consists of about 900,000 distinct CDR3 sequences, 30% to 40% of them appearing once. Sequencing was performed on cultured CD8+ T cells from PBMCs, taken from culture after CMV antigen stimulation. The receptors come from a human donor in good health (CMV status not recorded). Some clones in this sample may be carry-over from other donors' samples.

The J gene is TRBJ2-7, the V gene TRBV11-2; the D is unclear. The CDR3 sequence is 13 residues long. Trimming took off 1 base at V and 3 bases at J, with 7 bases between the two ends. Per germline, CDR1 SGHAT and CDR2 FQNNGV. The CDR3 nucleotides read TGTGCCAGCAGCTTAGGCATTGGCTACGAGCAGTACGTC. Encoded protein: CASSLGIGYEQYV.

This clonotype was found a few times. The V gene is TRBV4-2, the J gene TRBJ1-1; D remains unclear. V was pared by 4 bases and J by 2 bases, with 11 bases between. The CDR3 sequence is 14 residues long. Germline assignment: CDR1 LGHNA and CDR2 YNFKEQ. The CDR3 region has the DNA TGTGCCAGCAGCCCACGGGCGCCTAACACTGAAGCTTTCTTT. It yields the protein CASSPRAPNTEAFF.

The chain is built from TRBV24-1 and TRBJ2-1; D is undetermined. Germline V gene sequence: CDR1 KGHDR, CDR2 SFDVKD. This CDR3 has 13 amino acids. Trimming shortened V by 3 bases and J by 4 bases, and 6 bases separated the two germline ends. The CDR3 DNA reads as TGTGCCACCAGTGATACCCTATACAATGAGCAGTTCTTC. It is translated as CATSDTLYNEQFF.

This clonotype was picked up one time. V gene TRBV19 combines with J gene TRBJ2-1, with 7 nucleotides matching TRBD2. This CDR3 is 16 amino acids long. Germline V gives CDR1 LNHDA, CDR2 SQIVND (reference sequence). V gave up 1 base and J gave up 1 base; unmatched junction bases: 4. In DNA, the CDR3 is TGTGCCAGTAGTATAGGGGACTATCCTTCCTACAATGAGCAGTTCTTC. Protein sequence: CASSIGDYPSYNEQFF. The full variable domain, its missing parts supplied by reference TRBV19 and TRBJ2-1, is DGGITQSPKYLFRKEGQNVTLSCEQNLNHDAMYWYRQDPGQGLRLIYYSQIVNDFQKGDIAEGYSVSREKKESFPLTVTSAQKNPTAFYLCASSIGDYPSYNEQFFGPGTRLTVL.

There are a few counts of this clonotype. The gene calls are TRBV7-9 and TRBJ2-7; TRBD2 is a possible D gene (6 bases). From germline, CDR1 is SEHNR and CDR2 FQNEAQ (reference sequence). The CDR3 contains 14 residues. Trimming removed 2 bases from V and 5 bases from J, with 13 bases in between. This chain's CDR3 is CASSLRGGDHEQYF. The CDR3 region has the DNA TGTGCCAGCAGCTTAAGGGGCGGGGACCACGAGCAGTACTTC.

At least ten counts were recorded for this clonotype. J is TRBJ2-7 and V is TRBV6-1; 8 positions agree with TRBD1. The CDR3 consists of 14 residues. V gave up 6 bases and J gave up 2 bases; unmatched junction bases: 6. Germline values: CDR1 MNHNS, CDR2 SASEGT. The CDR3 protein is CASSGLQGAYEQYF. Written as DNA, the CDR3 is TGTGCCAGCAGCGGGTTACAGGGGGCCTACGAGCAGTACTTC.

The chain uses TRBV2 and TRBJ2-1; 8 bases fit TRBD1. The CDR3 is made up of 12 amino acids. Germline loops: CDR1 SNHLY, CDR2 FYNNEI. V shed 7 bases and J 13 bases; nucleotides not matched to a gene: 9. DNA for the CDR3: TGTGCCAGCACCAGGGGGCGCCAGGTTCAGTTCTTC. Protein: CASTRGRQVQFF.

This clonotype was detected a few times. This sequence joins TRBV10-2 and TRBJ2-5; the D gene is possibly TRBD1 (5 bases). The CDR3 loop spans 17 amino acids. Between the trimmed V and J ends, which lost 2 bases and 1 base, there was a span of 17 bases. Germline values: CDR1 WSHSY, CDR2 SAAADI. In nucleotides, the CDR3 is TGCGCCAGCAGTGAGGGTGGGAAGTTAGGGGCCCAAGAGACCCAGTACTTC. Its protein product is CASSEGGKLGAQETQYF.

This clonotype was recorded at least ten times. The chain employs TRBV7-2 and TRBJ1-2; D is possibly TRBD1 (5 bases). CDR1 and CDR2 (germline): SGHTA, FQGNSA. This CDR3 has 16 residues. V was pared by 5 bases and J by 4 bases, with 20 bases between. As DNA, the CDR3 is TGTGCCAGCAGCGGTGGGGCCCGGCCCTGGGGCTATGGCTACACCTTC. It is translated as CASSGGARPWGYGYTF.

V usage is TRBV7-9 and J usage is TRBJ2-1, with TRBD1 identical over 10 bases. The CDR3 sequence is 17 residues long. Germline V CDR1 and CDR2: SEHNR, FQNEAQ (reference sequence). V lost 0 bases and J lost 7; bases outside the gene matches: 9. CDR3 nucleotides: TGTGCCAGCAGCTTAGCGGGCTTGGGACAGGGGTGGAATGAGCAGTTCTTC. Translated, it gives CASSLAGLGQGWNEQFF.

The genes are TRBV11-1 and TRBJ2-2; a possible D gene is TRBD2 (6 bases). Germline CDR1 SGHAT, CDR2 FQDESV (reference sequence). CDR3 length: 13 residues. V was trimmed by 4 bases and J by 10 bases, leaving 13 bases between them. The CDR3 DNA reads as TGTGCCAGCAGCTCTCCGGGACTCCCGGAGCTGTTTTTT. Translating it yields CASSSPGLPELFF.

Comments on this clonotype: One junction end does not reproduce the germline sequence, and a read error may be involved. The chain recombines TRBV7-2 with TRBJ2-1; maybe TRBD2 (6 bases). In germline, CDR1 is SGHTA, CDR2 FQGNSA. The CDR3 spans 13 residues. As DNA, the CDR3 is TGTGCCAGCAGCTCGTCAATAGCGGCAGGACTGCTCTTC. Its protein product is CASSSSIAAGLLF.

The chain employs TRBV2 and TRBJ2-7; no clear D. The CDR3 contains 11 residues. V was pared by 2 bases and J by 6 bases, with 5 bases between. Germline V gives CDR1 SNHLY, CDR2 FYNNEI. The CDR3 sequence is CASSESVEQYV. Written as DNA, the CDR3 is TGTGCCAGCAGTGAATCTGTCGAGCAGTACGTC.

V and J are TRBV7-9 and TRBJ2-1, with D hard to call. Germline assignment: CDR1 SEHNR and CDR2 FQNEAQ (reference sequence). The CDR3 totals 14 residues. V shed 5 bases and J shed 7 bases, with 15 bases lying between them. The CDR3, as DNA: TGTGCCAGCAGCCCCCCCGCCGTGCCAAATGAGCAGTTCTTC. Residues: CASSPPAVPNEQFF.

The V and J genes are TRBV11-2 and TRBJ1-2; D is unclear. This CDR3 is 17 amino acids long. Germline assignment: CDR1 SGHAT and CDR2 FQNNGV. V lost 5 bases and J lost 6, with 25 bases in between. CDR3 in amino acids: CASSPWEVTPIRHGYTF. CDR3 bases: TGTGCCAGCAGCCCCTGGGAAGTAACTCCCATACGCCATGGCTACACCTTC.

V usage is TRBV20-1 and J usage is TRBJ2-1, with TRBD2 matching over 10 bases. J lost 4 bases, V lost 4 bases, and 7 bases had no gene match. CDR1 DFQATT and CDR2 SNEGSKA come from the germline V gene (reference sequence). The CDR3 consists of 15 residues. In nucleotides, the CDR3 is TGCAGTGCTAATCTAGCGGGGGTGATTTACAATGAGCAGTTCTTC. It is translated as CSANLAGVIYNEQFF.

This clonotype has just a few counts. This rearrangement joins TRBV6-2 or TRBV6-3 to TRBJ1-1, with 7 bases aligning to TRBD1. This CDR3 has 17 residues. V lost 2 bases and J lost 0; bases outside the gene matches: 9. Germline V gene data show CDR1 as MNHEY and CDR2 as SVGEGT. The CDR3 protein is CASSYQTGIYMNTEAFF. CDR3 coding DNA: TGTGCCAGCAGTTACCAGACAGGGATCTACATGAACACTGAAGCTTTCTTT.

The CDR3 nucleotides read TGCAGCGTTGACTCTGGGAATGGCTACACCTTC. Its protein is CSVDSGNGYTF. V usage is TRBV29-1 and J usage is TRBJ1-2; no definite D call. The CDR3 loop spans 11 amino acids. V dropped 3 bases and J dropped 6 bases, with 8 bases sitting between them. The V gene's germline CDR1 is SQVTM and CDR2 ANQGSEA.